This TCR beta chain is drawn from a study of PD-1 blockade in mismatch repair-deficient tumors. A remark on this clone: Its antigen is unknown.

Time point here: roughly 10-day in vitro stimulation with candidate mutation-associated neoantigen peptide 1. Repertoires were generated with immunoSEQ multiplex PCR, while TCRdb's copy carries only in-frame clones and drops some. The sample consists of roughly 9,000 clones, about 90% of them appearing once. Germline values: CDR1 MDHEN, CDR2 SYDVKM. CDR3 length equals 13 residues. Trimming pared 2 bases from V and 4 bases from J, leaving 9 bases between. The V and J genes are TRBV28 and TRBJ2-7; a weak D match, TRBD1 (6 bases). Sequencing used cells cultured in vitro, obtained from a patient treated with pembrolizumab. The TCR comes from an adult with mismatch repair-deficient cancer. Written as DNA, the CDR3 is TGTGCCAGCAGTTTAGGCAGGGGATACGAGCAGTACTTC. It specifies CASSLGRGYEQYF.